This T cell receptor beta chain was sequenced for a study of cytomegalovirus exposure and HLA in healthy donors. Study outcomes and limitations: The authors later found most CMV-associated TCR beta chains appeared HLA-restricted. What a later analysis reportedly showed was that an Asian-associated ancestry cluster had fewer N-insertions than the roughly 700-donor mean. TCR beta V segments were, for the most part, productive about 87% or about 30% of the time in an earlier analysis. Follow-up analysis later connected one missense variant in DCLRE1C with trimming of TCR beta V- and J-genes.

In regard to this clone: Its antigen is currently unknown.

PCR employed 60 Vbeta and 13 Jbeta primers. TCRdb keeps only in-frame clones here, not all; method: immunoSEQ multiplex PCR. Its table records fewer than 70,000 clones. The receptor's source is a man aged 30-40 years in good health and CMV-seropositive. The sample consisted of PBMCs.

CDR3 amino acids: CASSEEDSYSVDNEQFF. The CDR3, as DNA: TGTGCCAGCAGTGAAGAGGACAGTTACTCTGTTGACAATGAGCAGTTCTTC. The J gene is TRBJ2-1, the V gene TRBV25-1; D might be TRBD1 (6 bases). The CDR3 consists of 17 residues. The V and J ends lost 2 bases and 5 bases respectively, with 19 bases between them. Germline V gives CDR1 MGHDK, CDR2 SYGVNS.